This paragraph reports one TCR beta chain. This entry comes from a study of blood T cell repertoires in COVID-19. Per the original methods: Reference gene primers were amplified, and this amplification served to estimate nucleated cell counts. The method was immunoSEQ multiplex PCR; TCRdb's version includes in-frame clones alone and lacks a portion of them. The DNA gave D and trimming, while V, J and clone size come from that table. The data show roughly 200,000 clones, around 86% seen once. The J segment lost 6 bases and the V segment lost 3 bases, leaving 6 bases of the junction unmatched. The CDR3 extends over 14 amino acids. Germline V gene sequence: CDR1 MGHRA, CDR2 YSYEKL.

Sequencing used PBMCs or T cells enriched from blood (not recorded which). The source of this sequence is a young man in a cohort exposed to, infected with or recovered from COVID-19 (not recorded which). This sequence joins TRBV4-1 and TRBJ2-7, with TRBD1 matching over 9 bases. As DNA, the CDR3 is TGCGCCAGCAGCCACGGGACAGGGTTAAGCGAGCAGTACTTC. Its translation is CASSHGTGLSEQYF.